The source of this T cell receptor beta chain is a study of shared clonotypes between healthy human individuals. Study in general: The composition of the donors was a couple of women and a few men aged 18 to 49.

Broader study findings: Compared with memory subsets, naive subsets generally had larger estimated richness.

This CDR3 contains 15 residues. Trimming took 4 bases from V and 3 from J; bases not matched to a gene: 4. Germline values: CDR1 MDHEN, CDR2 SYDVKM. Clones were sequenced by immunoSEQ multiplex PCR, and TCRdb holds only the in-frame ones, with some missing. Here the sample spans some 550,000 clones, about 97% being singletons. Remarks on this clone: What it binds is unknown. Within the sample, other DNA sequences also encode this same CDR3.

The sequenced sample consisted of naive CD4+ T cells sorted from blood. Subset here: CD45RA+ positively selected. The sequence was obtained from a woman in her 30s in good health. The chain has TRBV28 and TRBJ2-3, with 10 bases fitting TRBD1. The CDR3 spells CASSSPGQGTDTQYF. The CDR3 DNA is TGTGCCAGCAGTTCTCCGGGACAGGGGACAGATACGCAGTATTTT.